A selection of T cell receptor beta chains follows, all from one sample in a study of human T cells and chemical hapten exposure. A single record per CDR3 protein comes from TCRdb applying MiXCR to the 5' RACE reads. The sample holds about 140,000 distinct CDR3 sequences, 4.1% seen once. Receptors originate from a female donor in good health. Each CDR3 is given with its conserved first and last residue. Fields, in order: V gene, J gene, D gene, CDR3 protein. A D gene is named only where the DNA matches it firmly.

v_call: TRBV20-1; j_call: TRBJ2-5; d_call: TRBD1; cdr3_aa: CSAQAGTGQETQYF
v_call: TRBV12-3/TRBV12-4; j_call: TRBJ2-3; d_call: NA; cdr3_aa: CASRGGGSTDTQYF
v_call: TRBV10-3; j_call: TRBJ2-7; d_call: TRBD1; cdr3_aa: CAIRTGPSSYEQYF
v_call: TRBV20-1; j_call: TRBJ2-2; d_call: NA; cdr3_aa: CSARAVQGWTGELFF
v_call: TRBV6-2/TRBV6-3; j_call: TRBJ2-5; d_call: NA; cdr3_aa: CASSYSGHHQETQYF
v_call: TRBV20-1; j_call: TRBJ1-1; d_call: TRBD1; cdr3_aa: CSARDTGGQRGTEAFF
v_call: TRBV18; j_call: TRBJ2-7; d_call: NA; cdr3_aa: CASSSLGYGASYEQYF
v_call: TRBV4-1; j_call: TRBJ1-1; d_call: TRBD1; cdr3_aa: CASSHWRGTVKHNTEAFF
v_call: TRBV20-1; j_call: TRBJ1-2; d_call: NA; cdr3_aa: CSARGRGYGYTF
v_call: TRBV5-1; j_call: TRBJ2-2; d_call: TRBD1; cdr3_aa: CASSFSGGTGELFF
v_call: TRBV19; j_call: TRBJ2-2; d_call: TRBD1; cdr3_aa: CASSVTGYAGELFF
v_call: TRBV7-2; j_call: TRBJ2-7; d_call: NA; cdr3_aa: CASSSAGFMTYEQYF
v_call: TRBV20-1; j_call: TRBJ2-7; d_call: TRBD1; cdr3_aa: CSARPFGTAYVEQYF
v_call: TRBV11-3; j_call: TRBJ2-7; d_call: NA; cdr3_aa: CASSLDGAGTEQYF
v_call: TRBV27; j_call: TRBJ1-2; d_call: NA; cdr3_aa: CASSFTGLANYGYTF
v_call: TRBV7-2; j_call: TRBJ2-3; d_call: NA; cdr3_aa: CASTDRGGGVGTDTQYF